Here is one T cell receptor beta chain with its context. Antigen unknown. The sample has other DNA sequences that encode this CDR3 too. The data originate from a study of T cell responses to AZD1222 COVID-19 vaccine. Deletions cut 0 bases from V and 1 base from J, with 4 bases between. The CDR3 sequence is 14 residues long. Germline lookup yields CDR1 LGHDT and CDR2 YNNKEL (reference sequence). The study, taken as a whole, reports: Most donors were white British, females outnumbered males, and clonal diversity was possibly underestimated.

Profiled with immunoSEQ multiplex PCR; TCRdb holds only in-frame clones, not every one. The sample lists fewer than 150,000 clones; roughly 82% were seen once. This TCR derives from an adult in good health. This rearrangement joins TRBV3-1 (or the pseudogene TRBV3-2) to TRBJ1-5; no clear D gene. The material was peripheral blood, obtained on day 0 of AZD1222 vaccination. CDR3 DNA sequence: TGTGCCAGCAGCCAAGACGTGAGCAATCAGCCCCAGCATTTT. Protein: CASSQDVSNQPQHF.